This T cell receptor (beta chain) emerged from a study of T cell repertoires in cytomegalovirus infection. MiXCR, run by TCRdb on the reads, gives a single entry per CDR3 protein. The top ten clones hold around 15% of a sample with approximately 1,000,000 distinct CDR3 sequences, around 32% of them seen once. Germline-derived CDR1 and CDR2 are MNHEY and SVGAGI. Trimming shortened V by 2 bases and J by 1 base, and 9 bases separated the two germline ends. This CDR3 comprises 15 residues. In regard to this clonotype: Its target is unknown.

This specimen was cultured CD8+ T cells from PBMCs, taken from culture after CMV antigen stimulation. The chain is built from TRBV6-5 and TRBJ2-1; weak D call: TRBD2 (7 bases). The receptor's source is a human donor in good health (CMV status not recorded). Some clones in this sample may be carry-over from other donors' samples. CDR3 region: CASSYAGASYNEQFF. CDR3 DNA sequence: TGTGCCAGCAGTTACGCGGGGGCATCCTACAATGAGCAGTTCTTC.